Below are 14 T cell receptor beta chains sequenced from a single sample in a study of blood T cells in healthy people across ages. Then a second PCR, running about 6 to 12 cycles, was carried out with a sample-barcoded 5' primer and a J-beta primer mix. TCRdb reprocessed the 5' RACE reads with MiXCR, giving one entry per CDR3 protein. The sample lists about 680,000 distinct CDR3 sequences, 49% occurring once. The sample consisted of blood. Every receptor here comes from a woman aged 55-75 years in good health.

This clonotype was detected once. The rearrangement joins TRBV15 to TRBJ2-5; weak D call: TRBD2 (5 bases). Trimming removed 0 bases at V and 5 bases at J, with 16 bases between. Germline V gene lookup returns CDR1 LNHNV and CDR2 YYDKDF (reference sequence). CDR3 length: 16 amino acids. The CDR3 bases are TGTGCCACCAGCAGAGACTCCGACTGGCCGGGGGAGACCCAGTACTTC. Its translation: CATSRDSDWPGETQYF.

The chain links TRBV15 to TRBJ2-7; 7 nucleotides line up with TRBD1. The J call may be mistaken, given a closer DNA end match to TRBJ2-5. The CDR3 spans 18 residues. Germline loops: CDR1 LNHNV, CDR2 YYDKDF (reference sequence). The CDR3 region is CATSTPDGRQGSVETQYF. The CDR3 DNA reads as TGTGCCACCAGCACCCCCGATGGGAGACAGGGAAGTGTGGAGACCCAGTACTTC.

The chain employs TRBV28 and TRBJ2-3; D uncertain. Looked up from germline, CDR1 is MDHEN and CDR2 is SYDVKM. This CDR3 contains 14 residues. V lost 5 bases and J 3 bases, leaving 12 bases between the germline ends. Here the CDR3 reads CASSVKQETDTQYF. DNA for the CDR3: TGTGCCAGCAGTGTCAAGCAGGAGACAGATACGCAGTATTTT.

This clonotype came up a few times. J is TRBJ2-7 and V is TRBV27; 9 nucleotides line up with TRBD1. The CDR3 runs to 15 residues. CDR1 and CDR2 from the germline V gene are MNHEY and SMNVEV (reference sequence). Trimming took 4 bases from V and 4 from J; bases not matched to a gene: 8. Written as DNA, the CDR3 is TGTGCCAGCAGTTCTCACCCGGGACAGGGATACGAGCAGTACTTC. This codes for CASSSHPGQGYEQYF.

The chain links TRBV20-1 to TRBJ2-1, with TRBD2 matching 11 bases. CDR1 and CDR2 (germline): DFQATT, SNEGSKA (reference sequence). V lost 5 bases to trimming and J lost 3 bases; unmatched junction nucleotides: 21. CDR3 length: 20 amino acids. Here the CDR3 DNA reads TGCAGTGCTGGATTAATCAATCCGGGACTAGCGGCCTTAGTCTACAATGAGCAGTTCTTC. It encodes CSAGLINPGLAALVYNEQFF.

The CDR3 coding sequence is TGTGCCAGCAGTGAATTTCACACCGGGGAGCTGTTTTTT. It specifies CASSEFHTGELFF. The chain combines TRBV25-1 with TRBJ2-2; D unresolved. V was cut by 1 base and J by 3 bases, with 3 bases left in between. CDR3 length: 13 amino acids. Germline CDR1 and CDR2: MGHDK and SYGVNS.

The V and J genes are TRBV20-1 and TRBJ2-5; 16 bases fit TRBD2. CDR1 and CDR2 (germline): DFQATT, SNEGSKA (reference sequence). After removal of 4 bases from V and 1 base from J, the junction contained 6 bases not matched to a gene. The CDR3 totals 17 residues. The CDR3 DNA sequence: TGCAGTGCTAATGGGGGACTAGCGGGAGGGGGCCAAGAGACCCAGTACTTC. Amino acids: CSANGGLAGGGQETQYF.

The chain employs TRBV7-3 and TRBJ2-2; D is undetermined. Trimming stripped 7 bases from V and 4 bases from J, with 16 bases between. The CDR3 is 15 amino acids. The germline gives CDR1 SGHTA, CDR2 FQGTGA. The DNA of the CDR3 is TGTGCCAGCACCCTCCTCCCTGGAGTCACCGGGGAGCTGTTTTTT. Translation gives CASTLLPGVTGELFF.

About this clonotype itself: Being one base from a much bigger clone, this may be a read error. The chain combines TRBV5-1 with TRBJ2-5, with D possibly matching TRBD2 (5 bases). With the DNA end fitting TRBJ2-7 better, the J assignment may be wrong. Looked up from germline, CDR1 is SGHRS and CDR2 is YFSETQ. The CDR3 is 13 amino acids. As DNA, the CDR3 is TGCGCCAGCAGCTGGGGTGGCGGGTACGAGCAGTACTTC. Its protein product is CASSWGGGYEQYF.

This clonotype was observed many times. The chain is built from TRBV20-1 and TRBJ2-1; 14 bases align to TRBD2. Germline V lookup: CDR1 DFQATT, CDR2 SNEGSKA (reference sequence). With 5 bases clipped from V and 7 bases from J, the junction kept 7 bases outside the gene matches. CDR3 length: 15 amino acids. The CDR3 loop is CSADAGTSGRNEQFF. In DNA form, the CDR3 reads TGCAGTGCTGATGCCGGGACTAGCGGGAGAAATGAGCAGTTCTTC.

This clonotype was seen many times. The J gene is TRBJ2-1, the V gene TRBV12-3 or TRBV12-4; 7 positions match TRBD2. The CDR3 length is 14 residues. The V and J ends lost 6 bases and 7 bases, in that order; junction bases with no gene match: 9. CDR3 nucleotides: TGTGCCAGCAGGGGCGGACTAGAAGGGAATGAGCAGTTCTTC. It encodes CASRGGLEGNEQFF.

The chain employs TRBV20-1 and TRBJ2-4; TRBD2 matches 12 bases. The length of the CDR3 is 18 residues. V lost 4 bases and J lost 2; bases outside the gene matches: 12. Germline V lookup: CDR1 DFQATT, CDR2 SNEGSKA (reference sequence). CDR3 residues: CSAKLLAGGPFSKNIQYF. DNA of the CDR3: TGCAGTGCTAAGTTGCTAGCGGGAGGGCCTTTCTCCAAAAACATTCAGTACTTC.

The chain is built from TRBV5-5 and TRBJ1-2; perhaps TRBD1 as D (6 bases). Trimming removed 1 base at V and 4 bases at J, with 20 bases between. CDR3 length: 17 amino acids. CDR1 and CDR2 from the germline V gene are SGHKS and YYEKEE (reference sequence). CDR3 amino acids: CASSLSGTGNLFYGYTF. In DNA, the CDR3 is TGTGCCAGCAGCTTGTCGGGTACAGGGAATCTCTTCTATGGCTACACCTTC.

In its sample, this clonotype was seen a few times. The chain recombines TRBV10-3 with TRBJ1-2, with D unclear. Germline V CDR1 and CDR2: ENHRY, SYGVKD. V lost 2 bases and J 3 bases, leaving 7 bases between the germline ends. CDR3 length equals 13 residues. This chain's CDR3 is CAISEDTYYGYTF. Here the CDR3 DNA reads TGTGCCATCAGTGAGGACACATACTATGGCTACACCTTC.